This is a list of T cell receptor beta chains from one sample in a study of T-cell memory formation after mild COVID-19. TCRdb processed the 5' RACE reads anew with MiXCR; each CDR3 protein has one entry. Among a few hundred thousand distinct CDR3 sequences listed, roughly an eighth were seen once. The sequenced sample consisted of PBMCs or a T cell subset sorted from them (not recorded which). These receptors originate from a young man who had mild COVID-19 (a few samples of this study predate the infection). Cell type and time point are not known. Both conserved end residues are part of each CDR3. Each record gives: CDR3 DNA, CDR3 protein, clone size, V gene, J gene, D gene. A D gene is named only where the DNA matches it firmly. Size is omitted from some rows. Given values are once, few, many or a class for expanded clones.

TGTGCCAGCAGCTTAGACAGGGGGGTCGGCGAGCAGTACTTC	CASSLDRGVGEQYF	few	TRBV7-3	TRBJ2-7	TRBD1
TGCGCCAGCAGCCTTTCCAGGGGGGCCAGCTATGGCTACACCTTC	CASSLSRGASYGYTF	few	TRBV4-1	TRBJ1-2	TRBD1
TGCAGTGCTAGAGCGTGGGGAGGTGGTATGGCACCCCTCCACTTT	CSARAWGGGMAPLHF	few	TRBV20-1	TRBJ1-6	.
TGCGCCAGCAGCCTACCAGAGCTCACAGATACGCAGTATTTT	CASSLPELTDTQYF	.	TRBV5-1	TRBJ2-3	.
TGTGCCAGCAGCGATAAGGGGGACCCCTATAATTCACCCCTCCACTTT	CASSDKGDPYNSPLHF	.	TRBV7-3	TRBJ1-6	.
TGTGCCAGCAGCCAAGACTTGGAGAGGGGCCGTGTCTATGGCTACACCTTC	CASSQDLERGRVYGYTF	.	TRBV4-2	TRBJ1-2	.
TGTGCCAGCAAAGGGACAGGGGGCAACGAGCAGTACTTC	CASKGTGGNEQYF	.	TRBV27	TRBJ2-7	TRBD1
TGCGCCTGCTCAAGCCAGGGGGCTCAGGAAAAACTGTTTTTT	CACSSQGAQEKLFF	.	TRBV5-1	TRBJ1-4	TRBD1
TGTGCCAGCAGCTGGGACAGGGGGACAGATACGCAGTATTTT	CASSWDRGTDTQYF	many	TRBV7-3	TRBJ2-3	TRBD1
TGTGCCAGCAGCCCCGGAGGCGGGGGGGCGCAGTATTTT	CASSPGGGGAQYF	few	TRBV25-1	TRBJ2-3	TRBD2
TGTGCCAGCAGCCGTGACAGGGGCACGGCTTTCTTT	CASSRDRGTAFF	few	TRBV7-9	TRBJ1-1	TRBD1
TGTGCCAGCAGCGGGCCCCGCCCAGATACGCAGTATTTT	CASSGPRPDTQYF	few	TRBV9	TRBJ2-3	.
TGCGCCAGCAGCCCAGACAGCAACACTGAAGCTTTCTTT	CASSPDSNTEAFF	.	TRBV5-1	TRBJ1-1	.
TGTGCCAGCAGTCCTACTAGCGGATCTAGCACAGATACGCAGTATTTT	CASSPTSGSSTDTQYF	few	TRBV6-5	TRBJ2-3	TRBD2
TGCAGTGCGGGGACTAGCGGGGGCTATAATACGCAGTATTTT	CSAGTSGGYNTQYF	few	TRBV20-1	TRBJ2-3	TRBD2
TGTGCCAGCCAACAGGACGGGGAAGTATACGAGCAGTACTTC	CASQQDGEVYEQYF	many	TRBV2	TRBJ2-7	.